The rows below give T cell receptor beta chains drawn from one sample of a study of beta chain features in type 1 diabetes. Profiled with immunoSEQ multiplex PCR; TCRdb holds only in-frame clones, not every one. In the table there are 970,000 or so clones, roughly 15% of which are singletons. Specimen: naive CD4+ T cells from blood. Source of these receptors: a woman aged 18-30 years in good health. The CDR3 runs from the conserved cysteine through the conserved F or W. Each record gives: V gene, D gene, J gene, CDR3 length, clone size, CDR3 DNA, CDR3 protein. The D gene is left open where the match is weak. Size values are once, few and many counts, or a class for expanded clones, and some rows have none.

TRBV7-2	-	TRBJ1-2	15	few	TGTGCCAGCAGCTTAGGGCTGACACTTCTCGATGGCTACACCTTC	CASSLGLTLLDGYTF
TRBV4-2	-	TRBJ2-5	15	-	TGTGCCAGCAGCCAAGGCCAGCGAAATCAAGAGACCCAGTACTTC	CASSQGQRNQETQYF
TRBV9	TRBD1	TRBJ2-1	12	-	TGTGCCAGCAGCGTTAACAGGGGTGAGCAGTTCTTC	CASSVNRGEQFF
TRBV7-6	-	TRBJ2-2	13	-	TGTGCCAGCAGCGGACCTCCCGGAGGGGAGCTGTTTTTT	CASSGPPGGELFF
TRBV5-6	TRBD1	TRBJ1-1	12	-	TGTGCCAGCCTCTACAGGGGGCAGGAAGCTTTCTTT	CASLYRGQEAFF
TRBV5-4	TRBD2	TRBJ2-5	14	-	TGTGCCAGCAGCTTCCCCGGGGGGCAAGAGACCCAGTACTTC	CASSFPGGQETQYF
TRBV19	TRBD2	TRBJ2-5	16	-	TGTGCCAGTAGCCTCGGACTAGCGGGAGGAGTAGAGACCCAGTACTTC	CASSLGLAGGVETQYF
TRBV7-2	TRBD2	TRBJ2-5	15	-	TGTGCCAGCAGCTTAGGCAGCGGGAGGGGTGAGACCCAGTACTTC	CASSLGSGRGETQYF
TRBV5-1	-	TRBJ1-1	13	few	TGCGCCAGCAGCTTTTATGACGGGACTGAAGCTTTCTTT	CASSFYDGTEAFF
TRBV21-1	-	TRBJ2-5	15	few	TGTGCCAGCAGCAAAGTCTGGGACAGTCAAGAGACCCAGTACTTC	CASSKVWDSQETQYF
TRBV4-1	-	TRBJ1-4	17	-	TGCGCCAGCAGCCAAGACGATATCATTGCGACTAATGAAAAACTGTTTTTT	CASSQDDIIATNEKLFF
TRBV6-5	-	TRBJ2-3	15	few	TGTGCCAGCAGTTACGAGCGGGCCTCCACAGATACGCAGTATTTT	CASSYERASTDTQYF
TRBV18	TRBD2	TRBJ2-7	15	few	TGTGCCAGCTCACCAGGGGCGGGAGTCTCTATCGAGCAGTACTTC	CASSPGAGVSIEQYF